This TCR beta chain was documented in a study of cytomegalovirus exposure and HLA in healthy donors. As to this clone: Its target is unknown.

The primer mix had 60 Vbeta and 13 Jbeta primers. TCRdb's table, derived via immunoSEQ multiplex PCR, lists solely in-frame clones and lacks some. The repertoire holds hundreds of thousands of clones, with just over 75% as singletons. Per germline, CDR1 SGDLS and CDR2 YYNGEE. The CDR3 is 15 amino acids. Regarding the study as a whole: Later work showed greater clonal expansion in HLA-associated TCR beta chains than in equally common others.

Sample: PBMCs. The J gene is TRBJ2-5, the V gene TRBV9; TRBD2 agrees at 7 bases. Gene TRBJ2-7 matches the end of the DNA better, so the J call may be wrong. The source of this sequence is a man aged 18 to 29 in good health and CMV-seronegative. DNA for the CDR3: TGTGCCAGCAGTCGTAGCGGGCAGTCATCCTACGAGCAGTACTTC. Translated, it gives CASSRSGQSSYEQYF.